The 2 T cell receptor beta chains listed next were all sequenced from one sample in a study of cytomegalovirus exposure and HLA in healthy donors. PCR involved 60 Vbeta and 13 Jbeta primers. The method was immunoSEQ multiplex PCR; TCRdb's version includes in-frame clones alone and lacks a portion of them. Of around 180,000 clones in the sample, 70% to 85% are singletons; the top ten hold under 0.9%. Sequencing used PBMCs. The receptors were sampled from a woman aged 40 to 49 in good health and CMV-seronegative.

V usage is TRBV28 and J usage is TRBJ1-5; D remains unclear. Germline V lookup: CDR1 MDHEN, CDR2 SYDVKM. This CDR3 contains 15 residues. V lost 1 base and J 2 bases, leaving 9 bases between the germline ends. The CDR3 here is CASSLLDQGNQPQHF. For the CDR3, the DNA is TGTGCCAGCAGTTTATTAGATCAGGGCAATCAGCCCCAGCATTTT.

The sample holds one count of this clone. A junction boundary mismatches the germline segment, possibly from a read error. V is TRBV27 and J is TRBJ1-2; 9 bases align to TRBD1. The germline V gene encodes CDR1 MNHEY and CDR2 SMNVEV (reference sequence). There are 14 residues in the CDR3. CDR3 protein: CASSLLPDRGGYTF. The CDR3 DNA reads as TGTGCTAGCAGTTTACTCCCGGACAGGGGTGGCTACACCTTC.